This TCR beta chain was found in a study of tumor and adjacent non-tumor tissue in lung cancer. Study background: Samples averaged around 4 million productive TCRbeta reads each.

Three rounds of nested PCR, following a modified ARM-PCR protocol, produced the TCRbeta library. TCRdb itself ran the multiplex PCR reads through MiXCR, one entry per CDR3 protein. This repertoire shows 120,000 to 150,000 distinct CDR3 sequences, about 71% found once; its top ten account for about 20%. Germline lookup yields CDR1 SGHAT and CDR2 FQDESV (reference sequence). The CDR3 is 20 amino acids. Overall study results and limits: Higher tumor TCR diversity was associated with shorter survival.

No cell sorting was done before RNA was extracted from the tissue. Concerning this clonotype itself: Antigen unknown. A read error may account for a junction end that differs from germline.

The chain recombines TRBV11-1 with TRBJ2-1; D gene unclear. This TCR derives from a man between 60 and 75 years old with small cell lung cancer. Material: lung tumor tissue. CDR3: CVSTATPRWVPSTSIGEQFF. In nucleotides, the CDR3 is TGTGTCAGCACCGCCACTCCCCGTTGGGTCCCATCCACAAGTATTGGTGAGCAGTTCTTC.